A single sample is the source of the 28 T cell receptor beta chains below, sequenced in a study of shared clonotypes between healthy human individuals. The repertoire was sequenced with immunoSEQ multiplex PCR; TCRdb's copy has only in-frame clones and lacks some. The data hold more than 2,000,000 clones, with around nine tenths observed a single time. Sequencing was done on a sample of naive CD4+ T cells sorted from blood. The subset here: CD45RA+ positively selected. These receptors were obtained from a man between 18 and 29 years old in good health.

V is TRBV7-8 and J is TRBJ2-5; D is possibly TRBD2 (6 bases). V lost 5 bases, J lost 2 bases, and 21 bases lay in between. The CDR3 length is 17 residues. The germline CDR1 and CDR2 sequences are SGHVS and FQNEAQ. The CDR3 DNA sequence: TGTGCCAGCAGCCTCGCGTACACGGGAGCCGAGCAAGAGACCCAGTACTTC. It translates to CASSLAYTGAEQETQYF.

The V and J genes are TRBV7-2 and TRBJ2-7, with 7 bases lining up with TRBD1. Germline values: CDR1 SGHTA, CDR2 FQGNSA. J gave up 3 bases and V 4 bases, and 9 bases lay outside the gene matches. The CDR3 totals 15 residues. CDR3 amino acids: CASSSPQTGNYEQYF. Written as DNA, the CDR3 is TGTGCCAGCAGCTCCCCCCAGACAGGGAACTACGAGCAGTACTTC.

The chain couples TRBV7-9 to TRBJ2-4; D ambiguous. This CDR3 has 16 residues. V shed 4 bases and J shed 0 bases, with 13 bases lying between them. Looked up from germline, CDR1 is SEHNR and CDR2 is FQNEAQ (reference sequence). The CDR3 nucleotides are TGTGCCAGCAGCTCCCAGGCGACCTTAGCCAAAAACATTCAGTACTTC. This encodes CASSSQATLAKNIQYF.

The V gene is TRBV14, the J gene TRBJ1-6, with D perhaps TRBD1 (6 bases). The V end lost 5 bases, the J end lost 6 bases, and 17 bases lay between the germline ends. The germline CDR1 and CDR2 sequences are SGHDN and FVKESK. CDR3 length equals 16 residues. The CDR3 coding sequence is TGTGCCAGCAGCTTGGTTACCGGGACAATTAATTCACCCCTCCACTTT. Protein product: CASSLVTGTINSPLHF.

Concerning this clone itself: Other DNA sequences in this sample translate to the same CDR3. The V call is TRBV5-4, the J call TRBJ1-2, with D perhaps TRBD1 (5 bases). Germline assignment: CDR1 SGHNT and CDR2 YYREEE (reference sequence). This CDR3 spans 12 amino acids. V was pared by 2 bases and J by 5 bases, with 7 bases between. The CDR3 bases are TGTGCCAGCAGCTTTGAGGGGTATGGCTACACCTTC. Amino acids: CASSFEGYGYTF.

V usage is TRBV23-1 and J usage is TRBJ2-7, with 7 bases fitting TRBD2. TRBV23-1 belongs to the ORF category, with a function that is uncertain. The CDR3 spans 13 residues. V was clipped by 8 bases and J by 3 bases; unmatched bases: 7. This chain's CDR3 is CASVGGSCYEQYF. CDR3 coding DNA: TGCGCCAGCGTGGGAGGGAGTTGCTACGAGCAGTACTTC.

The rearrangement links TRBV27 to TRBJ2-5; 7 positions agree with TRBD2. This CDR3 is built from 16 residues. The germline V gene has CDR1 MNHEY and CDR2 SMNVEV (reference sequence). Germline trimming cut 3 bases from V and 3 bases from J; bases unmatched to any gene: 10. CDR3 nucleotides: TGTGCCAGCAGTTTCGTGTCTAGCGGAGGGGAAGAGACCCAGTACTTC. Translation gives CASSFVSSGGEETQYF.

The CDR3 spells CASSPPGVRGNTIYF. Here the CDR3 DNA reads TGCGCCAGCAGCCCACCAGGGGTAAGGGGAAACACCATATATTTT. The rearrangement joins TRBV4-1 to TRBJ1-3; D perhaps matches TRBD1 (6 bases). CDR3 length: 15 residues. The V end lost 4 bases, the J end lost 4 bases, and 14 bases lay between the germline ends. Germline values: CDR1 MGHRA, CDR2 YSYEKL.

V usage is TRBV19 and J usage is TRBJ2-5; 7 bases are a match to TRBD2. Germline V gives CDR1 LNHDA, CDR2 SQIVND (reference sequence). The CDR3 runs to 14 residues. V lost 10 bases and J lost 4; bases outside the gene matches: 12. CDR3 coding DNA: TGTGCCACCGCGACTAGCTTTCCCTTAGAGACCCAGTACTTC. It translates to CATATSFPLETQYF.

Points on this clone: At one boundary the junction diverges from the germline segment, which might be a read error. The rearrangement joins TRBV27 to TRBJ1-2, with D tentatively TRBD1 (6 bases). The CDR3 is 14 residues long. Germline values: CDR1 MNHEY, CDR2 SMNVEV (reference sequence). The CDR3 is CASSLAGQNYGYTF. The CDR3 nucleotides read TGTGCCAGCAGTTTAGCGGGACAAAACTACGGCTACACCTTC.

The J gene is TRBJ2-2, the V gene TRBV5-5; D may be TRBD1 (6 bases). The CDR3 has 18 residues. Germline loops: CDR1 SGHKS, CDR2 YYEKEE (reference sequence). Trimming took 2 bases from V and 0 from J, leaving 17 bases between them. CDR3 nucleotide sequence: TGTGCCAGCAGCTTTGGCAGGGGAAGTGTCGCGAACACCGGGGAGCTGTTTTTT. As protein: CASSFGRGSVANTGELFF.

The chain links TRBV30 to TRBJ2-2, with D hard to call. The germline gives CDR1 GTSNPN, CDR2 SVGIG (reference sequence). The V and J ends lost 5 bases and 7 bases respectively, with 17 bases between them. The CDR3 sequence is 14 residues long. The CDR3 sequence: CAWATGPHGGELFF. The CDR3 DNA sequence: TGTGCCTGGGCTACTGGCCCCCATGGCGGGGAGCTGTTTTTT.

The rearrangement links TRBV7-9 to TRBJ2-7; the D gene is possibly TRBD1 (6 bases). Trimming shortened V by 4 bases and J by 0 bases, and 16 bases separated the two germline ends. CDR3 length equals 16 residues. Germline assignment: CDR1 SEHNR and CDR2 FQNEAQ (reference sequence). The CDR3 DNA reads TGTGCCAGCAGCTCATTCTCCGGGACAATCTCCTACGAGCAGTACTTC. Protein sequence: CASSSFSGTISYEQYF.

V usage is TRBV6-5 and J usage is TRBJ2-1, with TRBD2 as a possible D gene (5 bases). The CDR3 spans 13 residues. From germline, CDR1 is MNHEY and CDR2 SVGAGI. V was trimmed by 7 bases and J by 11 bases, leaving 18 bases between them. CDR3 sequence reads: CASMYGAGKKQFF. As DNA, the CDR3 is TGTGCCAGCATGTATGGTGCGGGCAAAAAGCAGTTCTTC.

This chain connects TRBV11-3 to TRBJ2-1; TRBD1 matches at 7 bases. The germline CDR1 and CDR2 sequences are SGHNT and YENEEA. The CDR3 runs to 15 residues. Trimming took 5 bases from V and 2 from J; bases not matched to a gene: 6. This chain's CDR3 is CASSATGEAYNEQFF. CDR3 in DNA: TGTGCCAGCAGCGCCACAGGGGAAGCCTACAATGAGCAGTTCTTC.

CDR3 sequence reads: CASSLGLEETQYF. CDR3 bases: TGTGCCAGCAGCTTAGGGTTAGAAGAGACCCAGTACTTC. This chain uses TRBV7-2 with TRBJ2-5; D gene unclear. The CDR3 is made up of 13 amino acids. Germline V CDR1 and CDR2: SGHTA, FQGNSA. With 1 base removed from V and 3 bases from J, the gap between germline ends came to 6 bases.

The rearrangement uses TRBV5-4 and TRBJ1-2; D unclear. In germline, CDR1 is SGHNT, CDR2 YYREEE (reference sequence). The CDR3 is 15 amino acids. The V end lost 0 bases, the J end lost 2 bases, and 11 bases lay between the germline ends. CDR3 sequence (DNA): TGTGCCAGCAGCTTGGCCCCCAGAAGCAACTATGGCTACACCTTC. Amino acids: CASSLAPRSNYGYTF.

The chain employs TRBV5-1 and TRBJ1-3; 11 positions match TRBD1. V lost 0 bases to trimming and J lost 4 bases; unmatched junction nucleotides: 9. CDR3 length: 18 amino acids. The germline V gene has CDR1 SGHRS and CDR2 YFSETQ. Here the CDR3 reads CASSLASGQGASGNTIYF. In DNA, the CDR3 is TGCGCCAGCAGCTTGGCCTCAGGACAGGGGGCTAGCGGAAACACCATATATTTT.

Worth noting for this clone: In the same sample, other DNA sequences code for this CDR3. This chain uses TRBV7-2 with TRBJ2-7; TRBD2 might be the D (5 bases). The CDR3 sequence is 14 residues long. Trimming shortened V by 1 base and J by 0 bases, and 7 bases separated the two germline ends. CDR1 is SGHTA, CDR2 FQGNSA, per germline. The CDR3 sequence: CASSLGAGSYEQYF. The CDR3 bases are TGTGCCAGCAGCTTAGGGGCGGGCTCCTACGAGCAGTACTTC.

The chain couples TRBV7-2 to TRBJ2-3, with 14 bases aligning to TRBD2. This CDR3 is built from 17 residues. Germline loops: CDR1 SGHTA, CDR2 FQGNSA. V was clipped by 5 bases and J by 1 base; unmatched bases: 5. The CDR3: CASSGTSGSPRTDTQYF. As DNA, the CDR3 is TGTGCCAGCAGCGGGACTAGCGGGAGCCCCCGCACAGATACGCAGTATTTT. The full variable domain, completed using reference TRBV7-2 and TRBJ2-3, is GAGVSQSPSNKVTEKGKDVELRCDPISGHTALYWYRQSLGQGLEFLIYFQGNSAPDKSGLPSDRFSAERTGGSVSTLTIQRTQQEDSAVYLCASSGTSGSPRTDTQYFGPGTRLTVL.

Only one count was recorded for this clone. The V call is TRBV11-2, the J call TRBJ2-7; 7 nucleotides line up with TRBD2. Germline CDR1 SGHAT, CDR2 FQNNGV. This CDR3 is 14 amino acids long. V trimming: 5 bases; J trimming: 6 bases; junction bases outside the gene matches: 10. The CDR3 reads CASSPSGGRIEQYF. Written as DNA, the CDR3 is TGTGCCAGCAGCCCCTCGGGCGGGAGAATCGAGCAGTACTTC. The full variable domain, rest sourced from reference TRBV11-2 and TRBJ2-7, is EAGVAQSPRYKIIEKRQSVAFWCNPISGHATLYWYQQILGQGPKLLIQFQNNGVVDDSQLPKDRFSAERLKGVDSTLKIQPAKLEDSAVYLCASSPSGGRIEQYFGPGTRLTVT.

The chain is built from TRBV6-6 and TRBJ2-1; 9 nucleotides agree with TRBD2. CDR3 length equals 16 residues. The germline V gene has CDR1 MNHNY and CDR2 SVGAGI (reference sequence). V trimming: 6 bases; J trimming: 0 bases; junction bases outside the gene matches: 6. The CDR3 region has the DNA TGTGCCAGCAGCCGACTAGCGGCTAGCTCCTACAATGAGCAGTTCTTC. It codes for CASSRLAASSYNEQFF.

The CDR3 nucleotides are TGTGCCAGCAGCTGGCAGGTCGGGATCGGCGAGCAGTACTTC. Translating it yields CASSWQVGIGEQYF. The chain carries TRBV5-6 and TRBJ2-7; D may be TRBD2 (5 bases). Germline assignment: CDR1 SGHDT and CDR2 YYEEEE. This CDR3 is built from 14 residues. Trimming took off 3 bases at V and 6 bases at J, with 16 bases between the two ends. The complete variable domain, with remaining parts taken from reference TRBV5-6 and TRBJ2-7, reads DAGVTQSPTHLIKTRGQQVTLRCSPKSGHDTVSWYQQALGQGPQFIFQYYEEEERQRGNFPDRFSGHQFPNYSSELNVNALLLGDSALYLCASSWQVGIGEQYFGPGTRLTVT.

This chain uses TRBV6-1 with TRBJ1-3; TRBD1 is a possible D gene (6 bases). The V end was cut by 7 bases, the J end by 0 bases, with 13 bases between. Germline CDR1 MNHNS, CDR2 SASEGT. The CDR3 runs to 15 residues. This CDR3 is CASKKDRNSGNTIYF. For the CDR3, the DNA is TGTGCCAGCAAAAAGGACAGAAACTCTGGAAACACCATATATTTT.

In DNA form, the CDR3 reads TGTGCCAGCAGCCGGCGGACAGGGACAGATACGCAGTATTTT. The encoded protein is CASSRRTGTDTQYF. J is TRBJ2-3 and V is TRBV11-3; 8 bases match TRBD1. Unmatched junction bases numbered 4, after V lost 5 bases and J lost 3 bases. Germline lookup yields CDR1 SGHNT and CDR2 YENEEA. This CDR3 is 14 amino acids long.

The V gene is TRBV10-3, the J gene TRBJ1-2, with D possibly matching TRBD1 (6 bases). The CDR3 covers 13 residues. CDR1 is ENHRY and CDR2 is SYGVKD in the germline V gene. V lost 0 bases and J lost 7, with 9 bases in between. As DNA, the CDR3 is TGTGCCATCAGTGAGTCGGAAGGGGGTGGCTACACCTTC. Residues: CAISESEGGGYTF.

CDR3 loop: CSAGGQSNEKLFF. CDR3 nucleotides: TGCAGCGCGGGGGGCCAGTCTAATGAAAAACTGTTTTTT. V and J are TRBV29-1 and TRBJ1-4; D may be TRBD1 (6 bases). This CDR3 is 13 amino acids long. V was pared by 7 bases and J by 3 bases, with 12 bases between. CDR1 is SQVTM, CDR2 ANQGSEA, per germline.

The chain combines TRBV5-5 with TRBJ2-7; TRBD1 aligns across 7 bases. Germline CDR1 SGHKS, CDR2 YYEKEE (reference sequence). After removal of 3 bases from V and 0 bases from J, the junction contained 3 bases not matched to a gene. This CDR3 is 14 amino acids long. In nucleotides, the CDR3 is TGTGCCAGCAGCTCCCCAGGGGGCTCCTACGAGCAGTACTTC. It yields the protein CASSSPGGSYEQYF. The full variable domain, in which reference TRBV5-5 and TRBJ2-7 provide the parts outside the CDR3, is DAGVTQSPTHLIKTRGQQVTLRCSPISGHKSVSWYQQVLGQGPQFIFQYYEKEERGRGNFPDRFSARQFPNYSSELNVNALLLGDSALYLCASSSPGGSYEQYFGPGTRLTVT.